The 12 T cell receptor beta chains reported below all come from one sample, sequenced in a study of T cell changes during pregnancy in multiple sclerosis. Data came from immunoSEQ multiplex PCR; TCRdb stores just in-frame clones and leaves some out. The sample consists of fewer than 40,000 clones, under 95% of them appearing once. Sample: CD4+ T cells from peripheral blood mononuclear cells, taken in the third trimester of pregnancy. The source of these receptors is a female donor with multiple sclerosis, enrolled in a pregnancy study.

The chain is built from TRBV5-4 and TRBJ2-5, with 7 nucleotides matching TRBD2. There are 13 residues in the CDR3. Looked up from germline, CDR1 is SGHNT and CDR2 is YYREEE (reference sequence). V shed 8 bases and J 1 base; nucleotides not matched to a gene: 5. In DNA form, the CDR3 reads TGTGCCAGTGCCCCGGGAGGCCAAGAGACCCAGTACTTC. Translated: CASAPGGQETQYF.

V and J are TRBV6-5 and TRBJ2-2, with TRBD2 as a possible D gene (6 bases). V was cut by 5 bases and J by 7 bases, with 11 bases left in between. The CDR3 is made up of 13 amino acids. Germline values: CDR1 MNHEY, CDR2 SVGAGI. The CDR3 sequence: CASSRDLYGELFF. CDR3 coding DNA: TGTGCCAGCAGTCGGGACTTATACGGGGAGCTGTTTTTT.

The gene calls are TRBV5-1 and TRBJ2-1; 10 nucleotides match TRBD2. Germline V gene data show CDR1 as SGHRS and CDR2 as YFSETQ. V lost 3 bases and J lost 6; bases outside the gene matches: 9. This CDR3 contains 16 residues. In DNA, the CDR3 is TGCGCCAGCAGCTCACAAAGCGGGAGGGCCCCCAATGAGCAGTTCTTC. It translates to CASSSQSGRAPNEQFF.

V usage is TRBV9 and J usage is TRBJ2-1; no firm D call. Germline CDR1 SGDLS, CDR2 YYNGEE. The CDR3 length is 16 residues. The V end lost 0 bases, the J end lost 9 bases, and 19 bases lay between the germline ends. The CDR3 DNA is TGTGCCAGCAGCGTAGCTACGGCGGAGACCCTAAGTGAGCAGTTCTTC. This gives the protein CASSVATAETLSEQFF.

The chain has TRBV29-1 and TRBJ1-2; D may be TRBD1 (5 bases). Trimming left V 6 bases short and J 4 bases short, with 9 bases between. Germline V CDR1 and CDR2: SQVTM, ANQGSEA. The CDR3 is made up of 11 amino acids. The CDR3 region is CSVDDSYGYTF. In DNA, the CDR3 is TGCAGCGTGGACGACAGCTATGGCTACACCTTC.

The chain uses TRBV2 and TRBJ1-4, with 8 bases identical to TRBD1. The V and J ends lost 5 bases and 5 bases, in that order; junction bases with no gene match: 4. This CDR3 has 14 residues. Germline V lookup: CDR1 SNHLY, CDR2 FYNNEI. CDR3 sequence: CASSSQGENEKLFF. Written as DNA, the CDR3 is TGTGCCAGCAGTTCACAGGGGGAAAATGAAAAACTGTTTTTT.

This sequence joins TRBV29-1 and TRBJ1-1; no reliable D call. Germline lookup yields CDR1 SQVTM and CDR2 ANQGSEA. This CDR3 spans 11 amino acids. Trimming took off 6 bases at V and 3 bases at J, with 8 bases between the two ends. The CDR3 sequence is CSVREDTEAFF. In DNA, the CDR3 is TGCAGCGTGAGGGAGGACACTGAAGCTTTCTTT.

This sequence joins TRBV5-3 and TRBJ1-1; D uncertain. TRBV5-3 is an ORF; its function is uncertain. The CDR3 consists of 14 residues. V lost 4 bases, J lost 2 bases, and 12 bases lay in between. The CDR3 DNA sequence: TGTGCCAGAAGCCTTATGAGGGTTAACACTGAAGCTTTCTTT. The encoded protein is CARSLMRVNTEAFF.

This chain uses TRBV29-1 with TRBJ2-5, with 9 bases matching TRBD1. CDR1 and CDR2 (germline): SQVTM, ANQGSEA. Trimming cost V 6 bases and J 5 bases; bases outside gene matches: 13. This CDR3 has 15 residues. The CDR3 reads CSVDTGTGKRETQYF. The DNA for the CDR3 is TGCAGCGTAGATACCGGGACAGGGAAGCGCGAGACCCAGTACTTC.

This clone was seen a few times. V gene TRBV10-1 combines with J gene TRBJ2-7; TRBD2 aligns across 10 bases. This CDR3 region has 14 residues. Per germline, CDR1 WNHNN and CDR2 SYGVQD (reference sequence). The junction had 10 bases not matched to a gene; V was cut back by 5 bases and J by 9 bases. CDR3 in DNA: TGCGCCAGCAGTCTCACTAGCGGGACCCGGGGGCAGTACTTC. Protein product: CASSLTSGTRGQYF.

The chain links TRBV7-6 to TRBJ1-1; D perhaps matches TRBD1 (6 bases). The CDR3 extends over 16 amino acids. V lost 5 bases, J lost 1 base, and 17 bases lay in between. Germline loops: CDR1 SGHVS, CDR2 FNYEAQ. The CDR3 nucleotides read TGTGCCAGCAGCAGAGGTACGGCGGGGGCGAACACTGAAGCTTTCTTT. Amino acid sequence: CASSRGTAGANTEAFF.

The sample holds one count of this clone. The CDR3 DNA follows: TGCGCCAGCAGCCAAGATCAGACAGTTAACCAAGAGACCCAGTACTTC. Translating gives CASSQDQTVNQETQYF. V and J are TRBV4-1 and TRBJ2-5, with D possibly TRBD1 on 5 matching bases. Germline V gene data show CDR1 as MGHRA and CDR2 as YSYEKL. This CDR3 contains 16 residues. V dropped 0 bases and J dropped 0 bases, with 11 bases sitting between them.